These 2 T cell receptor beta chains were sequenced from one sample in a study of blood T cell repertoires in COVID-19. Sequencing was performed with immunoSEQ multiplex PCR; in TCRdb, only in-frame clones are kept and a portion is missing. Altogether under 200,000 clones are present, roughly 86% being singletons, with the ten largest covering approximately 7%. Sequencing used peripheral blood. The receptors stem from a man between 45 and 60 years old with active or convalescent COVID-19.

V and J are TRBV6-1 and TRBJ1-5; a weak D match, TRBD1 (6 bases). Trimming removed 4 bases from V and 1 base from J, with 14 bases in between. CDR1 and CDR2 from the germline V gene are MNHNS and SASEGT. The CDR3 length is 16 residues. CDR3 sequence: CASSGQTGRSNQPQHF. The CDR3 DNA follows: TGTGCCAGCAGTGGGCAAACAGGGAGAAGCAATCAGCCCCAGCATTTT.

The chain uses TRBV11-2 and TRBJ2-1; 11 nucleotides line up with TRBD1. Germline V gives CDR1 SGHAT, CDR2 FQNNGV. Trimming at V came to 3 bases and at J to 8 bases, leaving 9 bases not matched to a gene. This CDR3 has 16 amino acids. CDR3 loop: CASSFSPKDRGHEQFF. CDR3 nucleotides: TGTGCCAGCAGCTTCTCGCCCAAGGACAGGGGGCATGAGCAGTTCTTC.